This T cell receptor (beta chain) was recovered during a study of T cell changes during pregnancy in multiple sclerosis. Profiled with immunoSEQ multiplex PCR; TCRdb holds only in-frame clones, not every one. The sample carries almost 50,000 clones, around nine tenths recorded once. Specimen: CD4+ T cells from peripheral blood mononuclear cells, collected in the second trimester of pregnancy. The receptor was derived from a female donor in good health, enrolled as a control in a pregnancy study.

CDR3 nucleotide sequence: TGTGCCAGCAGCTTTTCCCGGGACAATGAGCAGTTCTTC. It yields the protein CASSFSRDNEQFF. The chain joins TRBV7-2 to TRBJ2-1; unclear D gene. Trimming cost V 3 bases and J 5 bases, with 8 bases left between them. Germline values: CDR1 SGHTA, CDR2 FQGNSA. The CDR3 length is 13 residues.